Listed below are T cell receptor beta chains from one sample, sequenced in a study of OX40 agonist ivuxolimab in advanced cancers. Generated by immunoSEQ multiplex PCR, the TCRdb table keeps only in-frame clones and is missing some. The sample lists about 60,000 clones; around 83% were seen once. The source was CD4+ or CD8+ T cells sorted from blood, collected in a trial of the OX40 agonist ivuxolimab. The receptors come from an adult with an advanced solid tumor such as melanoma, head and neck, liver or kidney cancer. CDR3s include the opening cysteine and the closing phenylalanine or tryptophan. D genes are given only for firm matches. Clone sizes are given selectively: once, few, many, or a class where the clone is expanded.

clone_size | j_call | v_call | d_call | cdr3_nt | cdr3_aa
. | TRBJ2-1 | TRBV4-1 | . | TGCGCCAGCAGCCTCAATCTTCCAAGCGATGAGCAGTTCTTC | CASSLNLPSDEQFF
. | TRBJ1-2 | TRBV5-6 | . | TGTGCCAGCAGCACTCGGACGGAGGGCTATGGCTACACCTTC | CASSTRTEGYGYTF
. | TRBJ2-7 | TRBV18 | TRBD1 | TGTGCCAGCTCGATAGGGACAGGGGTCTCCGAGCAGTACTTC | CASSIGTGVSEQYF
once | TRBJ1-2 | TRBV5-1 | . | TGCGCCAGCAGCTTACTAGGAGACTATGGCTACACCTTC | CASSLLGDYGYTF
. | TRBJ1-5 | TRBV2 | TRBD1 | TGTGCCAGCAGTACAGGGGAACCCCAGCATTTT | CASSTGEPQHF
medium-sized | TRBJ2-1 | TRBV5-1 | . | TGCGCCAGCAGCTTGCCGCCTGTCTGGGGGTCCTACAATGAGCAGTTCTTC | CASSLPPVWGSYNEQFF
. | TRBJ2-2 | TRBV11-3 | . | TGTGCCACCTCGGGCCATTCGAACACCGGGGAGCTGTTTTTT | CATSGHSNTGELFF
. | TRBJ2-5 | TRBV27 | TRBD2 | TGTGCCAGCAGTTACGGAGGCGGGGGGGCTGGAGGACAAGAGACCCAGTACTTC | CASSYGGGGAGGQETQYF
. | TRBJ1-1 | TRBV6-6 | . | TGTGCCAGCAGTTACGAGGGAGGGGTGGTGAACACTGAAGCTTTCTTT | CASSYEGGVVNTEAFF
few | TRBJ2-7 | TRBV7-2 | TRBD2 | TGTGCCAGCAGTCCCCATCAGCGGGGGTCCTACGAGCAGTACTTC | CASSPHQRGSYEQYF
. | TRBJ2-3 | TRBV9 | . | TGTGCCAGCAGCGTCCAAAGTAGCGGCACAGATACGCAGTATTTT | CASSVQSSGTDTQYF
. | TRBJ2-4 | TRBV2 | . | TGTGCCAGCACGGGGGACCGATCCATTCAGTACTTC | CASTGDRSIQYF
. | TRBJ2-7 | TRBV18 | TRBD1 | TGTGCCAGCTCAACGAGACAGGGTTCGTACGAGCAGTACTTC | CASSTRQGSYEQYF
. | TRBJ1-2 | TRBV18 | TRBD1 | TGTGCCAGCTCAGAGGGACAGCTGGATGGCTACACCTTC | CASSEGQLDGYTF
few | TRBJ2-2 | TRBV5-4 | . | TGTGCCAGCAGCTTGACCGGGCACACCGGGGAGCTGTTTTTT | CASSLTGHTGELFF
. | TRBJ2-7 | TRBV11-2 | . | TGTGCCAGCAGGCCCTCAGGGATCTGGTACGAGCAGTACTTC | CASRPSGIWYEQYF
. | TRBJ2-3 | TRBV5-1 | . | TGCGCCAGCAGCTTTCGCACAGATACGCAGTATTTT | CASSFRTDTQYF
. | TRBJ2-1 | TRBV15 | . | TGTGCCACCAGCAGAGGGACGGGGGCCCCCTTCAGGGAGCAGTTCTTC | CATSRGTGAPFREQFF
. | TRBJ1-3 | TRBV6-6 | TRBD1 | TGTGCCAGCAGTTCCCACCAAGACAGGGTCGGAAACACCATATATTTT | CASSSHQDRVGNTIYF
. | TRBJ1-1 | TRBV10-3 | . | TGTGCCATCAGTGAAAGTACAGGGCGGAACACTGAAGCTTTCTTT | CAISESTGRNTEAFF
few | TRBJ2-5 | TRBV30 | TRBD1 | TGTGCCTGGGCCGGGACAGACCAAGAGACCCAGTACTTC | CAWAGTDQETQYF
. | TRBJ2-7 | TRBV5-6 | . | TGTGCCAGCAGCCTACCTCTAGCCCGGACGGTTGAGCAGTACTTC | CASSLPLARTVEQYF
. | TRBJ2-5 | TRBV5-1 | . | TGCGCCAGCACCCCTCACGGAGACCAAGAGACCCAGTACTTC | CASTPHGDQETQYF
. | TRBJ2-4 | TRBV10-3 | TRBD1 | TGTGCCATCAGTGAAGGGGGCCTAGCCAAAAACATTCAGTACTTC | CAISEGGLAKNIQYF
. | TRBJ2-1 | TRBV11-3 | . | TGTGCCAGCAGCTTAGACACCAATGAGCAGTTCTTC | CASSLDTNEQFF
. | TRBJ1-6 | TRBV19 | TRBD1 | TGTGCCAGTAGTAGAGGAAACCGGGACAGAGATAATTCACCCCTCCACTTT | CASSRGNRDRDNSPLHF
few | TRBJ1-5 | TRBV6-1 | . | TGTGCCAGCAGTGCCGATCAAAGACAGCCCCAGCATTTT | CASSADQRQPQHF
once | TRBJ1-2 | TRBV5-1 | TRBD1 | TGCGCCAGCAGCTTGCCGACAGGGGGCCATGGCTACACCTTC | CASSLPTGGHGYTF
. | TRBJ1-1 | TRBV6-9 | . | TGTGCCCCTCGGGAGGGGGAGAACACTGAAGCTTTCTTT | CAPREGENTEAFF
. | TRBJ1-2 | TRBV2 | TRBD1 | TGTGCCAGCAGTGAAGTGGGGACAGGGGGTCTATATGGCTACACCTTC | CASSEVGTGGLYGYTF
. | TRBJ1-5 | TRBV7-8 | . | TGTGCCAGCAGCCGGACTGTTCTTCAGCCCCAGCATTTT | CASSRTVLQPQHF
. | TRBJ2-1 | TRBV5-6 | TRBD1 | TGTGCCAGCAAGAAGGGACAGGAATTCTACAATGAGCAGTTCTTC | CASKKGQEFYNEQFF
. | TRBJ2-3 | TRBV2 | . | TGTGCCAGCTCTTACACAGATACGCAGTATTTT | CASSYTDTQYF
. | TRBJ1-5 | TRBV6-1 | TRBD1 | TGTGCCAGCAGCGGGACAGGGTATCAGCCCCAGCATTTT | CASSGTGYQPQHF
. | TRBJ2-7 | TRBV5-1 | . | TGCGCCAGCAGCTTGGCCGGGAAAACCGAGCAGTACTTC | CASSLAGKTEQYF
. | TRBJ2-7 | TRBV9 | . | TGTGCCAGCAGCGTAGGGTCCAGGGCCTACGAGCAGTACTTC | CASSVGSRAYEQYF
. | TRBJ1-5 | TRBV2 | TRBD1 | TGTGCCAGCAGTGTGACAGGGCAGCCCCAGCATTTT | CASSVTGQPQHF
few | TRBJ1-1 | TRBV27 | . | TGTGCCAGCAGTTACGGACGAAACACTGAAGCTTTCTTT | CASSYGRNTEAFF
few | TRBJ1-2 | TRBV28 | . | TGTGCCAGCAGCCTTCCGGTCCCTTATGGCTACACCTTC | CASSLPVPYGYTF
. | TRBJ2-3 | TRBV5-1 | . | TGCGCCAGCAGCTTGGGCAGCACAGATACGCAGTATTTT | CASSLGSTDTQYF
. | TRBJ2-7 | TRBV2 | TRBD2 | TGTGCCAGCAGTGAAGCAAACGGGGGGGTCTCCTACGAGCAGTACTTC | CASSEANGGVSYEQYF
. | TRBJ1-5 | TRBV19 | TRBD1 | TGTGCCAGTAGTATTGGTCGCGGGCGACAGGGGGCGCTGAAATTTGGTCAGCCCCAGCATTTT | CASSIGRGRQGALKFGQPQHF
. | TRBJ2-5 | TRBV5-4 | . | TGTGCCAGCAGCACCCCCGGTCAGGGGGAGACCCAGTACTTC | CASSTPGQGETQYF
. | TRBJ2-3 | TRBV5-1 | . | TGCGCCAGCAGCTTGGTCAAAAGGTCAGATACGCAGTATTTT | CASSLVKRSDTQYF
. | TRBJ1-3 | TRBV18 | TRBD1 | TGTGCCAGCTCGCAGACAGGGGATCTCTCGTATTTT | CASSQTGDLSYF
. | TRBJ2-2 | TRBV6-1 | . | TGTGCCAGCAGTGAAATCCCCCGGACCGGGGAGCTGTTTTTT | CASSEIPRTGELFF
once | TRBJ1-5 | TRBV2 | . | TGTGCCAGCAGTGTTTTGGGAGGGAGGTTGGGGAGCAATCAGCCCCAGCATTTT | CASSVLGGRLGSNQPQHF
. | TRBJ2-2 | TRBV18 | TRBD2 | TGTGCCAGCTCACTCAAACGACTAGCGGGTGGCACCGGGGAGCTGTTTTTT | CASSLKRLAGGTGELFF
. | TRBJ1-1 | TRBV15 | . | TGTGCCACCAGCAGAGAGTCGCGCGGCACTGAAGCTTTCTTT | CATSRESRGTEAFF
. | TRBJ2-7 | TRBV5-8 | . | TGTGCCAGCAGCTCAACCGACGGGTACGAGCAGTACTTC | CASSSTDGYEQYF
. | TRBJ1-2 | TRBV11-1 | . | TGTGCCAGCAGCGTGGACGGGAGCTATGGCTACACCTTC | CASSVDGSYGYTF
. | TRBJ2-3 | TRBV6-1 | TRBD1 | TGTGCCACCGACAGGGGAAAGGCGGCAGATACGCAGTATTTT | CATDRGKAADTQYF
. | TRBJ2-1 | TRBV25-1 | . | TGTGCCAGCAGTGTAGGGCGTTACTACAATGAGCAGTTCTTC | CASSVGRYYNEQFF
. | TRBJ2-3 | TRBV5-5 | . | TGTGCCAGCAGCCTCACCCTGTGGGATACGCAGTATTTT | CASSLTLWDTQYF
few | TRBJ2-7 | TRBV5-3 | . | TGTGCCAGAAGCTCCGCCCCGCGACAGATCTCCTACGAGCAGTACTTC | CARSSAPRQISYEQYF
. | TRBJ2-1 | TRBV6-5 | . | TGTGCCAGCAGTTACTCAGGGTTTAGGAATGAGCAGTTCTTC | CASSYSGFRNEQFF
. | TRBJ2-1 | TRBV27 | TRBD1 | TGTGCCAGCAGTCCGATCGACAGGGATTTGAATGAGCAGTTCTTC | CASSPIDRDLNEQFF